This is a list of T cell receptor beta chains from one sample in a study of blood T cell repertoires in COVID-19. The table came from immunoSEQ multiplex PCR; TCRdb's copy has only in-frame clones and leaves some out. In the table there are some 300,000 clones, around 92% of which are singletons. Sequencing was performed on PBMCs or T cells enriched from blood (not recorded which). All receptors derive from a woman in her fifties or sixties who had been exposed to COVID-19. The CDR3 runs from the conserved cysteine through the conserved F or W. A D gene is named only where the DNA matches it firmly. Part of the rows lack a size; the others show once, few, many or a class for expanded clones.

TRBV28	TRBJ1-6	.	.	CASSLRQYNSPLHF	TGTGCCAGCAGTTTAAGACAGTATAATTCACCCCTCCACTTT
TRBV5-5	TRBJ1-4	.	.	CASSLARGTNEKLFF	TGTGCCAGCAGCTTGGCCCGGGGGACTAATGAAAAACTGTTTTTT
TRBV27	TRBJ1-4	.	.	CASSLFGQNNEKLFF	TGTGCCAGCAGTTTATTTGGGCAGAATAATGAAAAACTGTTTTTT
TRBV18	TRBJ2-5	.	TRBD2	CASSPYKTSGEETQYF	TGTGCCAGCTCACCTTACAAGACTAGCGGGGAAGAGACCCAGTACTTC
TRBV10-3	TRBJ2-2	.	.	CATSPTVNTGELFF	TGTGCCACCTCACCGACAGTGAACACCGGGGAGCTGTTTTTT
TRBV5-8	TRBJ1-3	once	.	CASSLIDSEYF	TGTGCCAGCAGCTTGATCGACAGTGAATATTTT
TRBV7-9	TRBJ2-3	.	.	CASARRGLDTQYF	TGTGCCAGCGCCCGGCGGGGGCTTGATACGCAGTATTTT
TRBV2	TRBJ1-1	once	.	CASSLDQGGGNTEAFF	TGTGCCAGCAGCCTTGACCAAGGAGGTGGGAACACTGAAGCTTTCTTT
TRBV5-1	TRBJ1-4	.	TRBD1	CASSLNRGANEKLFF	TGCGCCAGCAGCTTAAACAGGGGGGCTAATGAAAAACTGTTTTTT
TRBV5-6	TRBJ2-2	.	TRBD2	CASSFRLAGEHNGELFF	TGTGCCAGCAGCTTCCGACTAGCGGGGGAACATAACGGGGAGCTGTTTTTT
TRBV19	TRBJ2-1	.	TRBD2	CASSKLAGAPVNNEQFF	TGTGCCAGTAGTAAACTAGCGGGGGCCCCAGTAAACAATGAGCAGTTCTTC
TRBV5-1	TRBJ1-3	.	TRBD1	CASSPRGTGFSGNTIYF	TGCGCCAGCAGCCCACGTGGGACAGGATTCTCTGGAAACACCATATATTTT
TRBV27	TRBJ2-1	.	.	CASLTGPTYRDNEQFF	TGTGCCAGCCTCACCGGCCCCACATACCGGGACAATGAGCAGTTCTTC
TRBV27	TRBJ1-2	once	.	CASSGEGNYGYTF	TGTGCCAGCAGTGGGGAGGGGAACTATGGCTACACCTTC
TRBV7-2	TRBJ2-2	.	.	CASSYQGNGELFF	TGTGCCAGCAGCTACCAGGGAAACGGGGAGCTGTTTTTT
TRBV28	TRBJ1-2	once	TRBD1	CASSQPGQGVYGYTF	TGTGCCAGCAGTCAACCGGGACAGGGAGTTTATGGCTACACCTTC
TRBV11-2	TRBJ1-1	.	.	CASSLEGVVAEAFF	TGTGCCAGCAGCTTAGAAGGAGTAGTCGCTGAAGCTTTCTTT
TRBV7-9	TRBJ1-2	.	TRBD1	CASSLAGTGPNYGYTF	TGTGCCAGCAGCTTAGCGGGGACAGGGCCAAACTATGGCTACACCTTC
TRBV3-1/TRBV3-2	TRBJ1-2	.	TRBD1	CASSQVFTGAGDGYTF	TGTGCCAGCAGCCAAGTTTTCACAGGGGCAGGGGATGGCTACACCTTC
TRBV19	TRBJ1-6	few	TRBD1	CASTGGSYNSPLHF	TGTGCCAGCACAGGGGGCTCCTATAATTCACCCCTCCACTTT
TRBV7-8	TRBJ1-1	.	.	CASSPGLSNTEAFF	TGTGCCAGCAGCCCCGGACTCTCGAACACTGAAGCTTTCTTT
TRBV4-1	TRBJ2-7	.	TRBD1	CASSQTDRGREQYF	TGCGCCAGCAGCCAAACTGACAGGGGTAGAGAGCAGTACTTC
TRBV20-1	TRBJ2-5	.	.	CSASEAGAETQYF	TGCAGTGCTAGTGAGGCGGGGGCAGAGACCCAGTACTTC
TRBV30	TRBJ2-7	.	TRBD1	CAWSGHEGAPYEQYF	TGTGCCTGGAGTGGGCATGAGGGGGCGCCGTACGAGCAGTACTTC
TRBV19	TRBJ2-7	.	.	CASSRSAGFYEQYF	TGTGCCAGTAGTAGATCGGCGGGTTTCTACGAGCAGTACTTC
TRBV5-1	TRBJ2-5	.	TRBD2	CASSLSGGREETQYF	TGCGCCAGCAGCTTGAGCGGGGGGCGGGAAGAGACCCAGTACTTC
TRBV7-6	TRBJ2-1	.	TRBD1	CASSLGAGTGQNLEFF	TGTGCCAGCAGCTTAGGGGCCGGGACAGGCCAAAACTTGGAGTTCTTC
TRBV19	TRBJ1-2	.	TRBD1	CASSKGPSGQPLNYGYTF	TGTGCCAGTAGTAAGGGGCCGTCGGGACAGCCGCTCAACTATGGCTACACCTTC
TRBV7-9	TRBJ1-1	.	TRBD1	CASSDRVLNTEAFF	TGTGCCAGCAGCGACAGGGTCCTGAACACTGAAGCTTTCTTT
TRBV18	TRBJ2-5	.	TRBD2	CASSPGLWLAGTETQYF	TGTGCCAGCTCACCAGGTCTTTGGCTAGCGGGCACCGAGACCCAGTACTTC
TRBV30	TRBJ1-1	.	.	CAWSVRRAGNMNTEAFF	TGTGCCTGGAGTGTTAGGAGGGCAGGGAACATGAACACTGAAGCTTTCTTT
TRBV19	TRBJ1-5	.	TRBD1	CASSPTPGGLAQPQHF	TGTGCCAGTAGTCCCACCCCAGGGGGCCTAGCTCAGCCCCAGCATTTT
TRBV3-1/TRBV3-2	TRBJ1-1	.	TRBD1	CASSQDGLIGRGKTEAFF	TGTGCCAGCAGCCAAGATGGATTGATCGGCAGGGGGAAGACTGAAGCTTTCTTT
TRBV11-2	TRBJ2-3	.	.	CASSSPKYLSTDTQYF	TGTGCCAGCAGCTCCCCTAAGTACCTGAGCACAGATACGCAGTATTTT
TRBV5-1	TRBJ1-4	.	TRBD1	CASSLGPGGGTNEKLFF	TGCGCCAGCAGCTTGGGTCCAGGGGGCGGAACTAATGAAAAACTGTTTTTT
TRBV6-5	TRBJ1-2	.	TRBD1	CASIRDRVAYGYTF	TGTGCCAGCATTCGGGACAGGGTGGCCTATGGCTACACCTTC
TRBV9	TRBJ2-6	once	.	CASSPHGGGLSGANVLTF	TGTGCCAGCAGCCCCCACGGTGGGGGCCTCTCTGGGGCCAACGTCCTGACTTTC
TRBV30	TRBJ1-6	.	.	CAWSVLRDYNSPLHF	TGTGCCTGGAGTGTACTCCGCGACTATAATTCACCCCTCCACTTT
TRBV27	TRBJ2-5	.	TRBD1	CASSPNRDRYQETQYF	TGTGCCAGCAGTCCAAACCGGGACAGATATCAAGAGACCCAGTACTTC
TRBV10-3	TRBJ2-2	.	.	CAISVTGTNTGELFF	TGTGCCATCAGTGTCACAGGAACTAACACCGGGGAGCTGTTTTTT
TRBV3-1/TRBV3-2	TRBJ2-5	.	.	CASSGVGGYQETQYF	TGTGCCAGCAGCGGTGTGGGGGGTTACCAAGAGACCCAGTACTTC